This T cell receptor (beta chain) was documented in a study of blood T cell repertoires in COVID-19. The CDR3 is made up of 14 amino acids. CDR1 SGHNT and CDR2 YYREEE come from the germline V gene (reference sequence). V lost 0 bases and J lost 0, with 6 bases in between. In the original workflow: Amplification from reference gene primers served as the basis for estimated nucleated cell counts. Generated by immunoSEQ multiplex PCR, the TCRdb table keeps only in-frame clones and is missing some. D and trimming come from the DNA, and the V and J calls and clone size come from that table. The sample has fewer than 450,000 clones; 70% to 90% are singletons. The Seattle patients, enrolled during active infection, were followed longitudinally.

Sequenced input: peripheral blood. This clonotype was obtained from a woman aged 45 to 65 with COVID-19, enrolled during active disease. The J gene is TRBJ1-1, the V gene TRBV5-4; maybe TRBD1 (5 bases). The CDR3: CASSLEGLNTEAFF. CDR3 bases: TGTGCCAGCAGCTTGGAGGGGTTGAACACTGAAGCTTTCTTT.